This T cell receptor beta chain was captured in a study of blood T cell repertoires in COVID-19. On the study more broadly: Acute and convalescent COVID-19 samples came from the United States, Italy and Spain. T cells, B-cell-depleted T cells, or PBMCs supplied cDNA or gDNA.

Per the authors' pipeline: The authors estimated nucleated cell counts from reference gene primer amplification. Generated by immunoSEQ multiplex PCR, the TCRdb table keeps only in-frame clones and is missing some. V, J and clone size were drawn from that table, and D and trimming were deduced from the DNA. This table has more than 40,000 clones, 70% to 85% appearing once. Germline CDR1 reads MNHEY; CDR2 reads SVGAGI. This CDR3 has 15 residues. V lost 6 bases to trimming and J lost 1 base; unmatched junction nucleotides: 2. The sequence derives from a man in his fifties with active COVID-19. V gene TRBV6-5 combines with J gene TRBJ2-3; TRBD1 agrees at 12 bases. The sample comprised peripheral blood. The CDR3 coding sequence is TGTGCCAGCAGAGGGGACAGGGGGCGCACAGATACGCAGTATTTT. Translated, it gives CASRGDRGRTDTQYF.